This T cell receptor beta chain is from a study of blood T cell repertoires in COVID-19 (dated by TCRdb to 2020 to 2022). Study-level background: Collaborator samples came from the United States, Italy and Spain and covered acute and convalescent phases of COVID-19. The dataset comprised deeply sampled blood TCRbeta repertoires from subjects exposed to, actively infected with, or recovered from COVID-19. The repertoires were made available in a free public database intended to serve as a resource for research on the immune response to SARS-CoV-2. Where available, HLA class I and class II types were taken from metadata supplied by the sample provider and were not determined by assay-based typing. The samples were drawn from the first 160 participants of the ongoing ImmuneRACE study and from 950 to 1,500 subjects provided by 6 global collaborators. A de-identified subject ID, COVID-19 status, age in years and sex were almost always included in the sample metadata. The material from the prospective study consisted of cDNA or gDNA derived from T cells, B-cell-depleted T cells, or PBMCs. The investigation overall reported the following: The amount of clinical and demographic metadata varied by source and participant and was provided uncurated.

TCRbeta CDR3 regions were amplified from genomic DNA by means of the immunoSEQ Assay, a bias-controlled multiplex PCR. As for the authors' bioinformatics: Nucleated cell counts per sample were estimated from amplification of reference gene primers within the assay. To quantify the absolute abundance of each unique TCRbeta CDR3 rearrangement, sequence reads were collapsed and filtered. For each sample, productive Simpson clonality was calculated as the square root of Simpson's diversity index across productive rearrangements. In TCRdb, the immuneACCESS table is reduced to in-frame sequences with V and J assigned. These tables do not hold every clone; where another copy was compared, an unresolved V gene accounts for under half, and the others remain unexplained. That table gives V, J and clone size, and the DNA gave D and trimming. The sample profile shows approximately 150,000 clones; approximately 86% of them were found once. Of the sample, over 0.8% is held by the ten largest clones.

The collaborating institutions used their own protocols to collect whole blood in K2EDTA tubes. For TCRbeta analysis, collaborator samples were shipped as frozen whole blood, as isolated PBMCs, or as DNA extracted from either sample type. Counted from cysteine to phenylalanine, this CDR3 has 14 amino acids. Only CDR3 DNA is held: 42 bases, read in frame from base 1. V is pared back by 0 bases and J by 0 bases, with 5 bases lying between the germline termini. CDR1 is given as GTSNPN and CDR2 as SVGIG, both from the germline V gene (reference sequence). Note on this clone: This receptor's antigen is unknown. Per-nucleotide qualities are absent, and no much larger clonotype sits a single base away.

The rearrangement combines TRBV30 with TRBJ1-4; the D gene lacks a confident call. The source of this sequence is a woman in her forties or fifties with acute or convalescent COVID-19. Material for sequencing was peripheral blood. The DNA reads TGTGCCTGGAGTGTAACAGCAACTAATGAAAAACTGTTTTTT. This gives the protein CAWSVTATNEKLFF.